Reported below is one T cell receptor beta chain. Antigen: not known. This sample was included in a study of T cell clones after liver transplantation. The CDR3 spans 13 residues. Per the germline V gene, CDR1 is MDHEN and CDR2 is SYDVKM. Trimming removed 4 bases at V and 4 bases at J, with 7 bases between. Study-wide findings and caveats: Migration into the graft, not deletion, may explain lost graft donor-reactive T cells.

The repertoire was sequenced with immunoSEQ multiplex PCR; TCRdb's copy has only in-frame clones and lacks some. The table has roughly 19,000 clones, 75% to 90% seen once; the top ten hold 10% to 15%. The sequence derives from a human patient who received a liver transplant. Part of the T cells may come from the graft donor. The sequencing used CD8+ T cells from blood, collected 45 to 46 months after liver transplant. This chain uses TRBV28 with TRBJ2-2; unclear D gene. The CDR3 nucleotides are TGTGCCAGCAGTTCGATCCTCACCGGGGAGCTGTTTTTT. This encodes CASSSILTGELFF.